Listed below are T cell receptor beta chains from one sample, sequenced in a study of CD8 T cells in Susac syndrome. TCRdb itself ran the immunoSEQ multiplex PCR reads through MiXCR, one entry per CDR3 protein. The sample includes 150,000 to 200,000 distinct CDR3 sequences, roughly 92% of them seen just once. The source material was CD4+ T cells from PBMCs. The receptors here all came from a human donor with multiple sclerosis. The CDR3 runs from the conserved cysteine through the conserved F or W. D genes are given only for firm matches. Size is omitted from some rows. Given values are once, few, many or a class for expanded clones.

V	J	D	size	DNA	CDR3
TRBV7-3	TRBJ2-3	-	-	TGTGCCAGCAGCTTACAGGCAGGGCGCACAGATACGCAGTATTTT	CASSLQAGRTDTQYF
TRBV25-1	TRBJ1-4	-	-	TGTGCCAGCGCCGCCGGGACGCTATTCGGGGGGAATGAAAAACTGTTTTTT	CASAAGTLFGGNEKLFF
TRBV2	TRBJ1-2	-	once	TGTGCCAGCAGTGAAGTCACAGGGACTACCGGCTACACCTTC	CASSEVTGTTGYTF
TRBV2	TRBJ1-1	-	-	TGTGCCAGCAGTGCCGGGAACACTGAAGCTTTCTTT	CASSAGNTEAFF
TRBV29-1	TRBJ2-7	TRBD2	-	TGCAGCTGTGGACTAGCGGGAGGGCCCCACGAGCAGTACTTC	CSCGLAGGPHEQYF
TRBV4-1	TRBJ2-4	TRBD2	-	TGCGCCAGCAGCCAACCAATCACTAGCGGGGGAAACATTCAGTACTTC	CASSQPITSGGNIQYF
TRBV6-2/TRBV6-3	TRBJ2-5	-	-	TGTGCCAGCAGTTCCGGACAAAGGGGGACCCAGTACTTC	CASSSGQRGTQYF
TRBV20-1	TRBJ2-2	-	once	TGCAGTGCTAGTAACACTATGAACACCGGGGAGCTGTTTTTT	CSASNTMNTGELFF
TRBV7-2	TRBJ1-1	-	-	TGTGCCAGCAGCCCTGGGGGGGTCTTGAACACTGAAGCTTTCTTT	CASSPGGVLNTEAFF
TRBV9	TRBJ1-4	TRBD1	-	TGTGCCAGCAGCGTAGCTAGAGGGGGCGGGAATGAAAAACTGTTTTTT	CASSVARGGGNEKLFF
TRBV18	TRBJ1-4	-	-	TGTGCCAGCTCAATAATGACAGGAGGGGACGAAAAACTGTTTTTT	CASSIMTGGDEKLFF
TRBV5-1	TRBJ1-2	TRBD1	few	TGCGCCAGCAGCGCAGGACAGGGGCGCCCTAACTATGGCTACACCTTC	CASSAGQGRPNYGYTF
TRBV11-2	TRBJ2-1	-	-	TGTGCCAGCAGCTCGGACTTCCTAATCAATGAGCAGCAGTTCTTC	CASSSDFLINEQQFF
TRBV5-1	TRBJ2-7	TRBD1	-	TGCGCCAGCAGCGGTGGCGGGACAGGGGGCGAGCAGTACTTC	CASSGGGTGGEQYF
TRBV2	TRBJ2-3	-	few	TGTGCCAGCAACATCCTTGGACTCACAGATACGCAGTATTTT	CASNILGLTDTQYF
TRBV10-3	TRBJ1-2	TRBD1	-	TGTGCCATCAGGAACGGGACAGGGGGTTTAAGAGGCTACACCTTC	CAIRNGTGGLRGYTF